This is a list of T cell receptor beta chains from one sample in a study of cytomegalovirus exposure and HLA in healthy donors. Clones were sequenced by immunoSEQ multiplex PCR, and TCRdb holds only the in-frame ones, with some missing. This repertoire shows roughly 250,000 clones, roughly two thirds found once; its top ten account for around 2.3%. Sequenced material: PBMCs. The origin of the receptors is a female donor in good health and CMV-seronegative. Both conserved end residues are part of each CDR3. Each record gives: clone size, V gene, J gene, CDR3 protein. Clone size is not always given. Where it is, it says once, few, many or a class for expanded clones.

abundance: few
v_gene: TRBV30
j_gene: TRBJ2-7
CDR3aa: CAWSTGAYEQYF

abundance: NA
v_gene: TRBV2
j_gene: TRBJ1-2
CDR3aa: CASIDRGSGYTF

abundance: NA
v_gene: TRBV5-1
j_gene: TRBJ1-2
CDR3aa: CASSTQGNGNYGYTF

abundance: NA
v_gene: TRBV2
j_gene: TRBJ2-7
CDR3aa: CASRFRLEYEQYF

abundance: NA
v_gene: TRBV9
j_gene: TRBJ2-3
CDR3aa: CASSVESRETDTQYF

abundance: NA
v_gene: TRBV6-5
j_gene: TRBJ1-1
CDR3aa: CATRQGWFTEAFF

abundance: NA
v_gene: TRBV6-1
j_gene: TRBJ1-5
CDR3aa: CASRSHGSNQPQHF

abundance: once
v_gene: TRBV12-5
j_gene: TRBJ2-5
CDR3aa: CASGPGLAGKKETQYF

abundance: NA
v_gene: TRBV10-3
j_gene: TRBJ2-7
CDR3aa: CAISEGLRAGEQYF

abundance: NA
v_gene: TRBV9
j_gene: TRBJ1-4
CDR3aa: CASSVAPDLSTNEKLFF

abundance: NA
v_gene: TRBV7-2
j_gene: TRBJ2-3
CDR3aa: CASSLVGTSGSTDTQYF

abundance: NA
v_gene: TRBV7-9
j_gene: TRBJ2-2
CDR3aa: CASSLGSLAGVFGELFF

abundance: NA
v_gene: TRBV5-1
j_gene: TRBJ1-3
CDR3aa: CASSHGEVSGNTIYF

abundance: NA
v_gene: TRBV7-2
j_gene: TRBJ1-1
CDR3aa: CASNYRVNTEAFF

abundance: NA
v_gene: TRBV7-9
j_gene: TRBJ2-5
CDR3aa: CASSPTGDGETQYF

abundance: few
v_gene: TRBV7-9
j_gene: TRBJ1-3
CDR3aa: CASSPAGSGNTIYF

abundance: NA
v_gene: TRBV6-6
j_gene: TRBJ1-5
CDR3aa: CASRLQGLGQPQHF

abundance: few
v_gene: TRBV7-9
j_gene: TRBJ1-2
CDR3aa: CASSASDGYTF

abundance: few
v_gene: TRBV5-1
j_gene: TRBJ2-1
CDR3aa: CASSLGGPGRSVEGEGYNEQFF

abundance: NA
v_gene: TRBV25-1
j_gene: TRBJ1-1
CDR3aa: CASSEGGRTEAFF

abundance: NA
v_gene: TRBV30
j_gene: TRBJ1-1
CDR3aa: CAWRDRGGTEAFF

abundance: few
v_gene: TRBV5-1
j_gene: TRBJ1-4
CDR3aa: CASSLISRVGEKLFF

abundance: few
v_gene: TRBV20-1
j_gene: TRBJ2-1
CDR3aa: CSGTGGREQFF

abundance: NA
v_gene: TRBV2
j_gene: TRBJ2-5
CDR3aa: CASTRLDSTQETQYF

abundance: NA
v_gene: TRBV19
j_gene: TRBJ2-7
CDR3aa: CASNDPGQGNYEQYF

abundance: NA
v_gene: TRBV7-9
j_gene: TRBJ2-7
CDR3aa: CSSSLSLAVNSYEQYF

abundance: NA
v_gene: TRBV28
j_gene: TRBJ1-2
CDR3aa: CASRSRGGYTF

abundance: NA
v_gene: TRBV9
j_gene: TRBJ1-1
CDR3aa: CASSVASGGNTEAFF

abundance: NA
v_gene: TRBV7-9
j_gene: TRBJ2-7
CDR3aa: CASSFKGTGQGTFSYEQYF

abundance: NA
v_gene: TRBV4-1
j_gene: TRBJ2-3
CDR3aa: CASSQDRGLSTDTQYF

abundance: NA
v_gene: TRBV5-1
j_gene: TRBJ2-3
CDR3aa: CASSLAADTDTQYF

abundance: NA
v_gene: TRBV11-2
j_gene: TRBJ2-7
CDR3aa: CASRWTSLSYEQYF

abundance: NA
v_gene: TRBV28
j_gene: TRBJ2-7
CDR3aa: CASRVSGTREQYF

abundance: NA
v_gene: TRBV7-9
j_gene: TRBJ2-7
CDR3aa: CSSVDSLYSYEQYF

abundance: NA
v_gene: TRBV2
j_gene: TRBJ2-3
CDR3aa: CASSEGGGGDTQYF

abundance: NA
v_gene: TRBV10-3
j_gene: TRBJ1-5
CDR3aa: CAISQQGGSNQPQHF

abundance: NA
v_gene: TRBV7-9
j_gene: TRBJ2-7
CDR3aa: CASSKADGPSYEQYF

abundance: NA
v_gene: TRBV28
j_gene: TRBJ1-6
CDR3aa: CASNGGRPSGSPLHF

abundance: once
v_gene: TRBV5-1
j_gene: TRBJ2-1
CDR3aa: CASSYIAGLYNEQFF

abundance: NA
v_gene: TRBV27
j_gene: TRBJ1-6
CDR3aa: CASSYIALWGRDHSPLHF

abundance: NA
v_gene: TRBV29-1
j_gene: TRBJ1-3
CDR3aa: CSVAPSYTSGNTIYF

abundance: few
v_gene: TRBV7-9
j_gene: TRBJ1-1
CDR3aa: CASSLSRGSNAAFF

abundance: NA
v_gene: TRBV18
j_gene: TRBJ2-7
CDR3aa: CASSPAVQGGEQYF

abundance: NA
v_gene: TRBV5-1
j_gene: TRBJ1-1
CDR3aa: CASSLRVQSVNTEAFF

abundance: NA
v_gene: TRBV7-2
j_gene: TRBJ1-4
CDR3aa: CASSLGHRGPNEKLFF

abundance: NA
v_gene: TRBV13
j_gene: TRBJ2-7
CDR3aa: CASSFRYRGSYEQYF

abundance: NA
v_gene: TRBV27
j_gene: TRBJ2-3
CDR3aa: CASSFWTSGSTDTQYF

abundance: few
v_gene: TRBV7-2
j_gene: TRBJ2-5
CDR3aa: CASSTVAGGGQETQYF

abundance: NA
v_gene: TRBV6-1
j_gene: TRBJ1-5
CDR3aa: CASSVRGNNQPQHF

abundance: NA
v_gene: TRBV5-1
j_gene: TRBJ2-3
CDR3aa: CASGHPRLAGEGDTQYF

abundance: NA
v_gene: TRBV9
j_gene: TRBJ2-2
CDR3aa: CASSVVAGEPGELFF

abundance: once
v_gene: TRBV18
j_gene: TRBJ2-7
CDR3aa: CASSGTSGYEQYF

abundance: NA
v_gene: TRBV11-3
j_gene: TRBJ2-5
CDR3aa: CASSFSGAQETQYF

abundance: NA
v_gene: TRBV18
j_gene: TRBJ2-1
CDR3aa: CASSPKGGGVFYNEQFF

abundance: NA
v_gene: TRBV19
j_gene: TRBJ2-7
CDR3aa: CASSIGLAGYEQYF